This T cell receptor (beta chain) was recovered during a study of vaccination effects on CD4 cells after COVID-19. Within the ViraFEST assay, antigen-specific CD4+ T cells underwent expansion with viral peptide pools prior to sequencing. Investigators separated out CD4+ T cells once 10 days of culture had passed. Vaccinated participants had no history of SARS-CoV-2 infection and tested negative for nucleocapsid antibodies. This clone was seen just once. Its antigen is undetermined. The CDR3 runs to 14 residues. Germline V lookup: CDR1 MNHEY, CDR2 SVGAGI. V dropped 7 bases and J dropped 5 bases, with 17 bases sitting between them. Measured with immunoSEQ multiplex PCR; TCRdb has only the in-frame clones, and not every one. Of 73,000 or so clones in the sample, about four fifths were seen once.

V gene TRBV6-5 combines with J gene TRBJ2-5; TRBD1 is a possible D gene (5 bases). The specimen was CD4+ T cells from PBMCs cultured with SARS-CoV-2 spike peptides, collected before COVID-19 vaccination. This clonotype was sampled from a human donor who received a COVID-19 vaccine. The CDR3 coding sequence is TGTGCCAGCACCTTGGGGCAGTTAGGTGAGACCCAGTACTTC. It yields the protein CASTLGQLGETQYF.